These 3 T cell receptor beta chains share one sample of origin, sequenced in a study of molecular identifiers for immune sequencing clone quantification. TCRdb fed the PCR reads into MiXCR, producing one record per CDR3 protein. The sample carries about 36,000 distinct CDR3 sequences, roughly 18% recorded once. The sequencing input was naive CD8+ T cells from blood, with Jurkat cell RNA spiked in. Specified subset: FACS-sorted CD8+CD4-CCR7+CD45RA+ naive T cells. These TCRs come from a human donor in good health. Some libraries in this study had Jurkat cell RNA spiked in.

The V gene is TRBV12-3 or TRBV12-4, the J gene TRBJ2-7; no clear D. This CDR3 has 12 residues. V gave up 7 bases and J gave up 4 bases, with 11 bases separating them. In DNA form, the CDR3 reads TGTGCCAGCAACTCGCCAGGATACGAGCAGTACTTC. Translating it yields CASNSPGYEQYF.

This clonotype was picked up many times. This sequence joins TRBV7-9 and TRBJ2-2; D not resolved. V was pared by 8 bases and J by 7 bases, with 14 bases between. The germline V gene has CDR1 SEHNR and CDR2 FQNEAQ (reference sequence). This CDR3 is built from 13 residues. The CDR3 sequence is CASLRSNDGELFF. CDR3 in DNA: TGTGCCAGCCTTAGGTCCAACGACGGGGAGCTGTTTTTT.

This clonotype was counted at least ten times. Sequence at one end of the junction differs from germline and may be a read error. This chain joins TRBV5-6 and TRBJ2-5; no clear D. The CDR3 has 11 residues. Germline-derived CDR1 and CDR2 are SGHDT and YYEEEE. This chain's CDR3 is CASSDSGPVSF. The CDR3, as DNA: TGTGCCAGCAGCGATTCGGGCCCAGTCTCCTTC.